This is a list of T cell receptor beta chains from one sample in a study of cytomegalovirus exposure and HLA in healthy donors. Sequencing used immunoSEQ multiplex PCR; TCRdb keeps in-frame clones, though not all of them. Here the sample spans 63,000 or so clones, roughly four fifths being singletons. The specimen was PBMCs. These receptors were taken from a woman aged 25 to 45 in good health and CMV-seropositive. Both conserved end residues are part of each CDR3. D genes are given only for firm matches. Clone size is not always given. Where it is, it says once, few, many or a class for expanded clones.

>TRBJ2-5|NA|TRBD1|TRBV2
CASKTGQIRETQYF
TGTGCCAGCAAGACGGGACAGATCCGGGAGACCCAGTACTTC
>TRBJ2-6|NA|TRBD1|TRBV29-1
CSVVSDRAGANVLTF
TGCAGCGTTGTATCGGACAGGGCTGGGGCCAACGTCCTGACTTTC
>TRBJ2-1|NA|TRBD2|TRBV5-1
CASSRGSVAGTYNEQFF
TGCGCCAGCAGCAGGGGCTCCGTAGCGGGAACATACAATGAGCAGTTCTTC
>TRBJ1-1|few|NA|TRBV27
CASSWQGTNTEAFF
TGTGCCAGCAGTTGGCAGGGCACGAACACTGAAGCTTTCTTT
>TRBJ1-4|NA|TRBD1|TRBV5-1
CASSLRGGQGSEKLFF
TGCGCCAGCAGCTTGAGAGGGGGACAGGGGAGTGAAAAACTGTTTTTT
>TRBJ1-1|few|NA|TRBV2
CASREGRNTEAFF
TGTGCCAGCAGGGAGGGACGGAACACTGAAGCTTTCTTT
>TRBJ1-1|NA|TRBD1|TRBV29-1
CSVVPGGSEAFF
TGCAGCGTTGTTCCAGGGGGCTCTGAAGCTTTCTTT
>TRBJ2-7|NA|TRBD2|TRBV7-9
CASSFWGGTRSYEQYF
TGTGCCAGCAGCTTTTGGGGGGGGACTAGATCGTACGAGCAGTACTTC
>TRBJ2-7|few|NA|TRBV19
CASSSSGLRSYEQYF
TGTGCCAGTAGTTCGAGCGGGTTACGCTCCTACGAGCAGTACTTC
>TRBJ1-4|NA|NA|TRBV5-1
CASSLVGLEKLFF
TGCGCCAGCAGCTTGGTGGGCCTGGAAAAACTGTTTTTT
>TRBJ2-7|NA|TRBD2|TRBV6-5
CASISGVSYEQYF
TGTGCCAGCATTAGCGGGGTCTCCTACGAGCAGTACTTC
>TRBJ2-7|NA|NA|TRBV6-1
CASSEVGGSSYEQYF
TGTGCCAGCAGTGAAGTTGGGGGGAGCTCCTACGAGCAGTACTTC
>TRBJ1-4|once|NA|TRBV5-1
CASSRGNNEKPFF
TGCGCCAGCAGCCGGGGTAATAATGAAAAACCGTTTTTT
>TRBJ2-7|once|TRBD1|TRBV18
CASSPDRGLGEQYF
TGTGCCAGCTCCCCCGACAGGGGGCTTGGGGAGCAGTACTTC
>TRBJ1-2|NA|TRBD1|TRBV6-1
CASSEAVVGAGGVRYGYTF
TGTGCCAGCAGTGAAGCAGTAGTAGGAGCAGGGGGCGTACGGTATGGCTACACCTTC
>TRBJ2-7|NA|TRBD1|TRBV27
CASSSPTGVEQYF
TGTGCCAGCAGTTCCCCGACAGGGGTAGAGCAGTACTTC
>TRBJ2-2|NA|TRBD2|TRBV19
CASRRGTSGRANTGELFF
TGTGCCAGTAGGAGGGGGACTAGCGGGAGAGCGAACACCGGGGAGCTGTTTTTT
>TRBJ1-1|few|NA|TRBV28
CASSSPRGQNTEAFF
TGTGCCAGCAGTTCCCCTCGCGGTCAGAACACTGAAGCTTTCTTT
>TRBJ1-1|many|NA|TRBV6-5
CASSYSWQANTEAFF
TGTGCCAGCAGTTACTCGTGGCAGGCGAACACTGAAGCTTTCTTT
>TRBJ1-1|few|NA|TRBV27
CASSFIWGVDTEAFF
TGTGCCAGCAGTTTTATTTGGGGGGTGGACACTGAAGCTTTCTTT
>TRBJ2-7|NA|TRBD2|TRBV7-7
CASSPLAGGYEQYF
TGTGCTAGCAGCCCGCTAGCGGGAGGATACGAGCAGTACTTC
>TRBJ2-1|NA|TRBD1|TRBV6-5
CASSFSGTGWMNEQFF
TGTGCCAGCAGTTTCTCCGGGACAGGGTGGATGAATGAGCAGTTCTTC
>TRBJ2-1|once|NA|TRBV7-9
CASSFLTDNEQFF
TGTGCCAGCAGCTTTTTAACAGACAATGAGCAGTTCTTC
>TRBJ2-1|NA|NA|TRBV29-1
CSVVEGISYNEQFF
TGCAGCGTTGTGGAGGGAATCTCCTACAATGAGCAGTTCTTC
>TRBJ2-3|NA|NA|TRBV5-1
CASSFRTGGTDTQYF
TGCGCCAGCAGCTTCAGGACGGGGGGCACAGATACGCAGTATTTT
>TRBJ2-1|NA|NA|TRBV6-1
CASFPSRAYNEQFF
TGTGCCAGCTTCCCCTCACGGGCCTACAATGAGCAGTTCTTC
>TRBJ1-1|NA|NA|TRBV29-1
CSVDGEDSSTEAFF
TGCAGCGTTGACGGCGAGGACAGTAGCACTGAAGCTTTCTTT
>TRBJ1-4|NA|TRBD1|TRBV6-5
CASRRGQGRNEKLFF
TGTGCCAGCAGACGAGGACAGGGACGTAATGAAAAACTGTTTTTT
>TRBJ2-7|NA|TRBD2|TRBV10-3
CAAMRGEGVFREQYF
TGTGCTGCCATGCGGGGGGAGGGGGTCTTTAGGGAGCAGTACTTC
>TRBJ1-1|NA|NA|TRBV7-3
CASSLTGAEAFF
TGTGCCAGCAGCTTAACGGGAGCTGAAGCTTTCTTT
>TRBJ1-2|NA|NA|TRBV6-6
CASSARQYGYTF
TGTGCCAGCAGTGCCCGACAGTACGGCTACACCTTC
>TRBJ2-2|NA|NA|TRBV9
CASSANRDNNTGELFF
TGTGCCAGCAGCGCGAACCGGGACAACAACACCGGGGAGCTGTTTTTT
>TRBJ2-1|NA|NA|TRBV7-3
CASSLMGGSLFF
TGTGCCAGCAGCTTAATGGGTGGGAGTTTATTCTTC
>TRBJ2-1|NA|TRBD1|TRBV4-3
CASSQEGTVGNEQFF
TGCGCCAGCAGCCAAGAGGGGACAGTGGGGAATGAGCAGTTCTTC
>TRBJ2-1|NA|TRBD2|TRBV6-1
CASSVSGSYEQFF
TGTGCCAGCAGTGTTAGCGGGAGCTATGAGCAGTTCTTC
>TRBJ1-1|NA|TRBD1|TRBV28
CASSLYGTAEAFF
TGTGCCAGCAGTTTATATGGGACAGCTGAAGCTTTCTTT
>TRBJ1-1|few|TRBD1|TRBV6-5
CASSYSPDRASTEAFF
TGTGCCAGCAGTTACTCCCCTGACAGGGCGTCCACTGAAGCTTTCTTT
>TRBJ2-7|few|NA|TRBV6-1
CAIDPGDPFYEQYF
TGTGCCATAGACCCAGGGGACCCCTTCTACGAGCAGTACTTC
>TRBJ2-1|few|TRBD2|TRBV5-1
CASSLGGLQSVGNEQFF
TGCGCCAGCAGCTTGGGGGGACTACAGTCAGTGGGGAATGAGCAGTTCTTC
>TRBJ1-2|NA|NA|TRBV2
CASSEAHKGIYGYTF
TGTGCCAGCAGTGAAGCGCATAAGGGGATCTATGGCTACACCTTC